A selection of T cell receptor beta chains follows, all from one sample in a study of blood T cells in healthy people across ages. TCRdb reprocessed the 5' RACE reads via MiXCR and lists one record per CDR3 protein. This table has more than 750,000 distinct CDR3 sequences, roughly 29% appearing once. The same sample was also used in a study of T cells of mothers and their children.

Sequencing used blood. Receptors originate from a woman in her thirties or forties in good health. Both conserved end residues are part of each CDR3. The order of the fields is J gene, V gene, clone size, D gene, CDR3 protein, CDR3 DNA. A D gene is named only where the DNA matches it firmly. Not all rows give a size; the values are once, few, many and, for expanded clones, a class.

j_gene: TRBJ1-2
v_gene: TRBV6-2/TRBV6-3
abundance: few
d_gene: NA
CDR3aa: CASSYGGDYDYTF
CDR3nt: TGTGCCAGCAGTTACGGGGGCGACTATGACTACACCTTC

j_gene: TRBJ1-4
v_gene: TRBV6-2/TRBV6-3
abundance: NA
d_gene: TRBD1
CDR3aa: CASSYRFLPGTGNEKLFF
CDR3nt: TGTGCCAGCAGTTACCGGTTTCTTCCAGGGACAGGTAATGAAAAACTGTTTTTT

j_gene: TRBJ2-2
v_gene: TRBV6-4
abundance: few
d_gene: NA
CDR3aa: CASSSRALTGELFF
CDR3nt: TGTGCCAGCAGTTCGAGGGCACTAACCGGGGAGCTGTTTTTT

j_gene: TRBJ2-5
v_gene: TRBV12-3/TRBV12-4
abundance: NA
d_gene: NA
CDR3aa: CASSLLSGQGQYF
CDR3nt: TGTGCCAGCAGTTTATTGTCAGGCCAAGGGCAGTACTTC

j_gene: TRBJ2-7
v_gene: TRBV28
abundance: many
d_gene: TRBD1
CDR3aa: CASTTVGGQGYEQYF
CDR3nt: TGTGCCAGCACCACTGTCGGGGGACAGGGCTACGAGCAGTACTTC

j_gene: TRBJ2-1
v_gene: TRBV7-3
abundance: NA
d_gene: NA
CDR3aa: CASSPQALTTYNEQFF
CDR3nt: TGTGCCAGCAGCCCACAGGCCTTAACTACCTACAATGAGCAGTTCTTC

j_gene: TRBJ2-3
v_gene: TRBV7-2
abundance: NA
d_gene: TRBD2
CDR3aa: CASSSLAGGRTDTQYF
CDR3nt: TGTGCCAGCAGCTCACTAGCGGGGGGGCGCACAGATACGCAGTATTTT

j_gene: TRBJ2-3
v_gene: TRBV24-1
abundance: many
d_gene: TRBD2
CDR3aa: CATSDPRGVGTDTQYF
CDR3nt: TGTGCCACCAGTGACCCCCGGGGGGTCGGCACAGATACGCAGTATTTT

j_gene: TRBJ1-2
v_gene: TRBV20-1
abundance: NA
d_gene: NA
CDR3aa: CSARNDLGSQEYGYTF
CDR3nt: TGCAGTGCTAGAAACGACTTGGGCAGCCAGGAGTATGGCTACACCTTC

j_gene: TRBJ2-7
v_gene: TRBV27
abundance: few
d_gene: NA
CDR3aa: CASRAGQTLYEQYF
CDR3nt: TGTGCCAGCAGGGCGGGACAGACTTTGTACGAGCAGTACTTC

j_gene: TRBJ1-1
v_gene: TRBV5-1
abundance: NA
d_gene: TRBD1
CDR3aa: CASRGTGLNTEAFF
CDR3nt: TGCGCCAGCAGGGGGACAGGGCTGAACACTGAAGCTTTCTTT

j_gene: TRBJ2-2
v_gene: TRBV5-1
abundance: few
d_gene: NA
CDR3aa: CASSLRDTGGLFF
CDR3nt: TGCGCCAGCAGCTTGAGGGACACCGGGGGGCTGTTTTTT

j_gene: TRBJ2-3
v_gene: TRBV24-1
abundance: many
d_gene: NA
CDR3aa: CATSDPYTDTQYF
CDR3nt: TGTGCCACCAGTGATCCGTACACAGATACGCAGTATTTT

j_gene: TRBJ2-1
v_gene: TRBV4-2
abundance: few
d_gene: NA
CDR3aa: CASSQDGGNYNEQFF
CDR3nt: TGTGCCAGCAGCCAAGATGGAGGGAATTACAATGAGCAGTTCTTC

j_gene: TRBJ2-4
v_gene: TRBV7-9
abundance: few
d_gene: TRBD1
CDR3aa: CASSLVTGGNIQYF
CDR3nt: TGTGCCAGCAGCTTAGTGACAGGGGGAAACATTCAGTACTTC

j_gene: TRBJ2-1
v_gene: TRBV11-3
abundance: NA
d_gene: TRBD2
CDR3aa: CASSLEGRGGGNEQFF
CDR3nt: TGTGCCAGCAGCTTAGAAGGTCGGGGGGGCGGTAATGAGCAGTTCTTC

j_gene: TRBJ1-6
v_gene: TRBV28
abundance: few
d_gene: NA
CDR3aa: CASTPGPVGSPLHF
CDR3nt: TGTGCCAGCACCCCGGGCCCAGTTGGCTCACCCCTCCACTTT

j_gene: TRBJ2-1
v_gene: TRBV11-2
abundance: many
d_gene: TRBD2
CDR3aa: CASSLGSGGAGNEQFF
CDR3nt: TGTGCCAGCAGCTTAGGCAGCGGGGGGGCTGGGAATGAGCAGTTCTTC

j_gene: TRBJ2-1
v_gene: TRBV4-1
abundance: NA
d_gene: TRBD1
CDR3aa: CAGSQGDRVGANEQFF
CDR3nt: TGCGCCGGCAGCCAAGGGGACAGGGTAGGGGCCAATGAGCAGTTCTTC

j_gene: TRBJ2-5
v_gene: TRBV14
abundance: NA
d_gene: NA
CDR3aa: CASSPRAHTYQETQYF
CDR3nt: TGTGCCAGCAGCCCCCGGGCCCACACATACCAAGAGACCCAGTACTTC

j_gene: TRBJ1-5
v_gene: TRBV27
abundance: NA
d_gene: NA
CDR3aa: CASSLSFGGRGPQHF
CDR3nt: TGTGCCAGCAGTTTATCGTTCGGGGGCAGGGGGCCCCAGCATTTT

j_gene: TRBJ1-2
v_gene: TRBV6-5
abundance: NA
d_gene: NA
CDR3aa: CASSYSWGHGYTF
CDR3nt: TGTGCCAGCAGTTACTCGTGGGGGCACGGCTACACCTTC

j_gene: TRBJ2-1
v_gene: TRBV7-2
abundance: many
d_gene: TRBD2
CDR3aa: CASSPLSSGPYNEQFF
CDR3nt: TGTGCCAGCAGCCCCCTGAGTAGCGGGCCCTACAATGAGCAGTTCTTC

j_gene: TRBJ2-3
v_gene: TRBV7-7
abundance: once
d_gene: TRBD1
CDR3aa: CASSRTGGHTDTQYF
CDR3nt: TGTGCTAGCAGCCGGACAGGGGGCCACACAGATACGCAGTATTTT

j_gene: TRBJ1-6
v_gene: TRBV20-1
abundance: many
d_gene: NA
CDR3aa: CSASSGAYLNSPLHF
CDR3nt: TGCAGTGCTAGTAGTGGGGCGTATCTTAATTCACCCCTCCACTTT

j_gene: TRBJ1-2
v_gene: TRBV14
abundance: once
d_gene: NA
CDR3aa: CASSQDPRARDWGGYTF
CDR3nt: TGTGCCAGCAGCCAAGACCCTCGCGCCCGGGACTGGGGAGGCTACACCTTC

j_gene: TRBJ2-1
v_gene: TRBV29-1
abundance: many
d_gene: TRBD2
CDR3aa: CSGKGGGNNEQFF
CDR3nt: TGCAGCGGCAAGGGCGGGGGTAACAATGAGCAGTTCTTC

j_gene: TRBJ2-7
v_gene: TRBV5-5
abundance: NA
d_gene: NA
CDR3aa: CASSWATAYEQYF
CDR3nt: TGTGCCAGCAGCTGGGCAACGGCCTACGAGCAGTACTTC

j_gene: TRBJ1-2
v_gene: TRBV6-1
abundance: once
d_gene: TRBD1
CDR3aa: CASSPGQGPIGYTF
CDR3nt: TGTGCCAGCAGTCCGGGACAGGGGCCCATTGGCTACACCTTC

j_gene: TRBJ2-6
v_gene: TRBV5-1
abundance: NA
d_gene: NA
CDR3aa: CASSLAVQTSGANVLTF
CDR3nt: TGCGCCAGCAGCTTGGCCGTTCAGACCTCTGGGGCCAACGTCCTGACTTTC

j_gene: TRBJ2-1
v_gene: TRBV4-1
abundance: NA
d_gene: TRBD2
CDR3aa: CASSTPGLAGDNEQFF
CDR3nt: TGCGCCAGCAGCACCCCGGGACTAGCGGGGGACAATGAGCAGTTCTTC

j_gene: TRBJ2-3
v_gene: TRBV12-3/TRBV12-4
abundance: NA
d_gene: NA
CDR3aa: CASSLGTLGTDTQYF
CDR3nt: TGTGCCAGCAGTTTAGGGACGCTCGGCACAGATACGCAGTATTTT

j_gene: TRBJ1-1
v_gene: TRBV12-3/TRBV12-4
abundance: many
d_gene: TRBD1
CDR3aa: CASSWGQVNTEAFF
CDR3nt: TGTGCCAGCAGCTGGGGACAGGTTAACACTGAAGCTTTCTTT

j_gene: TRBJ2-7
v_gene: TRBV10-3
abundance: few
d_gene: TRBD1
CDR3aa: CAIGTGDDEQYF
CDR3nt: TGTGCCATCGGGACAGGGGATGACGAGCAGTACTTC

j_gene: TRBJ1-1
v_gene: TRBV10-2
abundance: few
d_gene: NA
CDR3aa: CASSDGSATEAFF
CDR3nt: TGCGCCAGCAGTGATGGGAGCGCGACTGAAGCTTTCTTT

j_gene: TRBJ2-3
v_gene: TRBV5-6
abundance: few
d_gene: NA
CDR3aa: CASSLKSGYTDTQYF
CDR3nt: TGTGCCAGCAGCTTGAAAAGCGGTTACACAGATACGCAGTATTTT

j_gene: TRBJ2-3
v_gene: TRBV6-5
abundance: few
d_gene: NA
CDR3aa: CASSYSSRAGRADTQYF
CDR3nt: TGTGCCAGCAGTTACTCGTCTCGGGCAGGGAGAGCAGATACGCAGTATTTT

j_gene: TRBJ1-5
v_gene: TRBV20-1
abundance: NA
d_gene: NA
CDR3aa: CSAPQGGSNQPQHF
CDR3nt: TGCAGTGCTCCTCAGGGTGGGAGCAATCAGCCCCAGCATTTT

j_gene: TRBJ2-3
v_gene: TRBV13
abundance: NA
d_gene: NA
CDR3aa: CASTTAGSTDTQYF
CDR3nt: TGTGCCAGCACCACCGCAGGGAGCACAGATACGCAGTATTTT

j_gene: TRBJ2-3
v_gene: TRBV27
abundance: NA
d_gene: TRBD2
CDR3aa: CASSQTSGASTDTQYF
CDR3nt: TGTGCCAGCTCACAGACTAGCGGGGCTTCCACAGATACGCAGTATTTT

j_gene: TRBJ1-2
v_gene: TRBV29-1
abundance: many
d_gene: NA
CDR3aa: CSVVQQGNYGYTF
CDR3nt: TGCAGCGTTGTTCAGCAGGGGAACTATGGCTACACCTTC

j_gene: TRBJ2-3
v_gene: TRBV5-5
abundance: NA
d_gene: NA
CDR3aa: CASSLGLLPADTQYF
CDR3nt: TGTGCCAGCAGCTTGGGCCTTCTTCCGGCAGATACGCAGTATTTT